The clone carrying this T cell receptor beta chain occurred many times. Its antigen remains unknown. The data belong to a study of blood T cells in healthy people across ages. Individuals who donated were healthy Caucasians from Russia aged roughly 6 to 95. Findings of the study overall: Unsorted PBMC input precluded a conclusive naive versus antigen-experienced comparison. A roughly linear age-dependent decrease characterized TCR beta diversity per million T cells.

CDR1 and CDR2 from the germline V gene are SGHRS and YFSETQ. V dropped 0 bases and J dropped 2; count of bases not matched to a gene: 5. The CDR3 has 17 residues. A second PCR of roughly 7 to 11 cycles used a sample-barcoded 5' primer and a J-beta primer mix. MiXCR, run by TCRdb on the 5' RACE reads, gives a single entry per CDR3 protein. The profile shows 1,800,000 or so distinct CDR3 sequences, about 39% of them singletons. The sample consisted of blood. This chain connects TRBV5-1 to TRBJ2-5; 12 nucleotides agree with TRBD2. The source of this sequence is a human donor in good health. DNA for the CDR3: TGCGCCAGCAGCTTGGGCCGACTAGCGGGGGTACAAGAGACCCAGTACTTC. Protein product: CASSLGRLAGVQETQYF.